Presented here are 13 T cell receptor beta chains from one specimen sequenced in a study of shared clonotypes between healthy human individuals. Assay: immunoSEQ multiplex PCR; the TCRdb copy retains only in-frame clones and omits some. The sample has about 1.5 million clones; approximately 98% are singletons. The specimen was naive CD4+ T cells sorted from blood. Subset of the sample: CD45RA+ positively selected. These receptors were obtained from a man aged 25 to 40 in good health.

In this sample, this clone turned up once. The genes are TRBV2 and TRBJ1-2; weak D call: TRBD1 (6 bases). This CDR3 has 13 residues. The V gene lost 8 bases and the J gene lost 5 bases, with 15 bases spanning the gap. The germline V gene encodes CDR1 SNHLY and CDR2 FYNNEI. In DNA, the CDR3 is TGTGCCAGCGCCCAAGGGGGGGGTTATGGCTACACCTTC. Amino acid sequence: CASAQGGGYGYTF.

The V call is TRBV7-8, the J call TRBJ2-4; D remains ambiguous. Germline V gene data show CDR1 as SGHVS and CDR2 as FQNEAQ. V was clipped by 6 bases and J by 2 bases, with 11 bases between them. CDR3 length: 14 amino acids. CDR3 sequence (DNA): TGTGCCAGCAGTCAATACCGTACCAAAAACATTCAGTACTTC. The encoded protein is CASSQYRTKNIQYF.

This chain joins TRBV5-4 and TRBJ2-2, with 9 positions matching TRBD2. The ends lost 4 bases at V and 5 bases at J; junction bases unmatched: 6. Germline V gene sequence: CDR1 SGHNT, CDR2 YYREEE (reference sequence). CDR3 length equals 15 residues. In nucleotides, the CDR3 is TGTGCCAGCAGCAAGGGACTAGCCGAGACCGGGGAGCTGTTTTTT. This encodes CASSKGLAETGELFF.

In its sample, this clone was seen once. J is TRBJ2-3 and V is TRBV28, with TRBD1 matching 8 bases. This CDR3 is built from 15 residues. Germline lookup yields CDR1 MDHEN and CDR2 SYDVKM. J gave up 1 base and V 6 bases, and 6 bases lay outside the gene matches. The CDR3 reads CASRQGALGTDTQYF. CDR3 nucleotide sequence: TGTGCCAGCAGGCAGGGGGCGCTTGGCACAGATACGCAGTATTTT.

The chain has TRBV19 and TRBJ2-1; D not resolved. Per germline, CDR1 LNHDA and CDR2 SQIVND (reference sequence). Trimming pared 0 bases from V and 2 bases from J, leaving 11 bases between. The CDR3 covers 16 residues. CDR3 DNA: TGTGCCAGTAGTATAGATCGACGGGTGCCCTACAATGAGCAGTTCTTC. This sequence encodes CASSIDRRVPYNEQFF.

Regarding this clone: At one boundary the junction diverges from the germline segment, which might be a read error. The chain carries TRBV20-1 and TRBJ2-7, with 7 bases identical to TRBD2. Germline CDR1 reads DFQATT; CDR2 reads SNEGSKA (reference sequence). The CDR3 spans 11 residues. The chain's CDR3 is CSASGGGVRDF. CDR3 DNA: TGCAGTGCTAGCGGGGGAGGGGTCCGTGACTTC.

This clone came up once. This rearrangement joins TRBV6-1 to TRBJ1-1; D not certain. The CDR3 extends over 13 amino acids. From germline, CDR1 is MNHNS and CDR2 SASEGT. V lost 0 bases and J 11 bases, leaving 13 bases between the germline ends. CDR3 bases: TGTGCCAGCAGTGAAGCCGTTGCAGGTTTGGCTTTCTTT. Translating gives CASSEAVAGLAFF.

This chain links TRBV13 with TRBJ2-7; a possible D gene is TRBD1 (6 bases). The length of the CDR3 is 14 residues. V was clipped by 5 bases and J by 6 bases, with 17 bases between them. CDR1 and CDR2 from the germline V gene are PRHDT and FYEKMQ (reference sequence). In nucleotides, the CDR3 is TGTGCCAGCAGCCCGTTCGGGCCACAGGGCGAGCAGTACTTC. As protein: CASSPFGPQGEQYF. The whole variable domain, filled in from reference TRBV13 and TRBJ2-7, reads AAGVIQSPRHLIKEKRETATLKCYPIPRHDTVYWYQQGPGQDPQFLISFYEKMQSDKGSIPDRFSAQQFSDYHSELNMSSLELGDSALYFCASSPFGPQGEQYFGPGTRLTVT.

The chain recombines TRBV4-1 with TRBJ2-7; 8 nucleotides match TRBD2. Germline CDR1 is MGHRA and CDR2 is YSYEKL. The ends lost 0 bases at V and 2 bases at J; junction bases unmatched: 12. The CDR3 runs 18 residues. The CDR3 here is CASSQESVAGHMTYEQYF. As DNA, the CDR3 is TGCGCCAGCAGCCAAGAGTCAGTAGCGGGACATATGACCTACGAGCAGTACTTC.

The gene calls are TRBV11-3 and TRBJ2-7; 7 bases match TRBD1. CDR3 length equals 18 residues. Germline V gene lookup returns CDR1 SGHNT and CDR2 YENEEA. V lost 5 bases and J lost 8; bases outside the gene matches: 24. The CDR3 here is CASSPRSPGGQRCGKQYF. The CDR3 DNA sequence: TGTGCCAGCAGCCCCCGATCCCCAGGGGGTCAAAGGTGTGGCAAGCAGTACTTC. The full variable domain, in which reference TRBV11-3 and TRBJ2-7 provide the parts outside the CDR3, is EAGVVQSPRYKIIEKKQPVAFWCNPISGHNTLYWYLQNLGQGPELLIRYENEEAVDDSQLPKDRFSAERLKGVDSTLKIQPAELGDSAVYLCASSPRSPGGQRCGKQYFGPGTRLTVT.

The chain has TRBV18 and TRBJ2-1; 13 positions match TRBD2. CDR1 is KGHSH, CDR2 LQKENI, per germline. The trim removed 4 bases at V and 2 bases at J, leaving 2 bases unmatched. There are 16 residues in the CDR3. In DNA form, the CDR3 reads TGTGCCAGCTCACAAGGACTAGCGGGGGCCTACAATGAGCAGTTCTTC. This translates into CASSQGLAGAYNEQFF.

The chain links TRBV6-5 to TRBJ2-2, with 7 bases lining up with TRBD1. V lost 5 bases to trimming and J lost 6 bases; unmatched junction nucleotides: 3. This CDR3 has 13 amino acids. Germline CDR1 is MNHEY and CDR2 is SVGAGI. CDR3 amino acids: CASSTDRAGELFF. The CDR3 bases are TGTGCCAGCAGTACAGACAGGGCCGGGGAGCTGTTTTTT.

The J gene is TRBJ2-7, the V gene TRBV10-3, with D possibly TRBD2 on 6 matching bases. Trimming cost V 5 bases and J 7 bases, with 15 bases left between them. Looked up from germline, CDR1 is ENHRY and CDR2 is SYGVKD. The CDR3 has 13 residues. This CDR3 is CAISNGTQGEQYF. DNA for the CDR3: TGTGCCATCAGTAATGGGACTCAGGGAGAGCAGTACTTC.